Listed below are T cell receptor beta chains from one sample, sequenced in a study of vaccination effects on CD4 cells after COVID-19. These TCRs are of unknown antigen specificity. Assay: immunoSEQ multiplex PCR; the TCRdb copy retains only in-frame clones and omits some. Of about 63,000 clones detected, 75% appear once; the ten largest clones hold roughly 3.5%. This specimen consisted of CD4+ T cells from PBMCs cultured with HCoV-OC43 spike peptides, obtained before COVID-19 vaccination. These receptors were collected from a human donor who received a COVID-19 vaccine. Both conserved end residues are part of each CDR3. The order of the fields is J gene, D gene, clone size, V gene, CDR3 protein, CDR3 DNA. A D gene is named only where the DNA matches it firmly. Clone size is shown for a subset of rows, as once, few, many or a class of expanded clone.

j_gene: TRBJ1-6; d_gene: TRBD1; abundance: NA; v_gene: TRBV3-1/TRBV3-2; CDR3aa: CASSQSGPQGALHF; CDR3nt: TGTGCCAGCAGCCAATCGGGGCCCCAGGGGGCCCTCCACTTT
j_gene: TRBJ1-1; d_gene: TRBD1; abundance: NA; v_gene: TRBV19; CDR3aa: CASSFWDSLNTEAFF; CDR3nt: TGTGCCAGTAGTTTTTGGGACAGTTTAAACACTGAAGCTTTCTTT
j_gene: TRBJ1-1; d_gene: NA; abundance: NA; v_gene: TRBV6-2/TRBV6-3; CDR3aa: CASSYSLGDTEAFF; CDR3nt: TGTGCCAGCAGTTACTCATTGGGGGACACTGAAGCTTTCTTT
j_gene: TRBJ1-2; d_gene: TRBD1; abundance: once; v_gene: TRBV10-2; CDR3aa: CASSATGVGYGYTF; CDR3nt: TGCGCCAGCAGTGCTACAGGGGTAGGCTATGGCTACACCTTC
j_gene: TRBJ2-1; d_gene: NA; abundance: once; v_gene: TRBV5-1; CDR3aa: CASSPGDSYNEQFF; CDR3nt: TGCGCCAGCAGCCCCGGGGACTCCTACAATGAGCAGTTCTTC
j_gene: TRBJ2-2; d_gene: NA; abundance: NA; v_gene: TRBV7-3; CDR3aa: CASSAGGELFF; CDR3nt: TGTGCCAGCAGCGCGGGCGGGGAGCTGTTTTTT
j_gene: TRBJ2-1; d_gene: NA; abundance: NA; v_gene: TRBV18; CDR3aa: CASSPAGQSYNEQFF; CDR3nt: TGTGCCAGCTCACCAGCGGGACAGTCCTACAATGAGCAGTTCTTC
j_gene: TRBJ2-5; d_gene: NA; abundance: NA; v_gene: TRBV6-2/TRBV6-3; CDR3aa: CASSYGAGKQETQYF; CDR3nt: TGTGCCAGCAGTTATGGGGCAGGGAAACAAGAGACCCAGTACTTC
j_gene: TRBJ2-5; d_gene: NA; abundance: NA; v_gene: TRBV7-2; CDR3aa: CASSPQGIATQYF; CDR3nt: TGTGCCAGCAGCCCACAGGGAATCGCGACCCAGTACTTC
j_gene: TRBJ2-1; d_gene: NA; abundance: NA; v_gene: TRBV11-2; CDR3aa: CASSLARGRHNEQFF; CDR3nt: TGTGCCAGCAGCTTAGCCCGGGGGCGACACAATGAGCAGTTCTTC
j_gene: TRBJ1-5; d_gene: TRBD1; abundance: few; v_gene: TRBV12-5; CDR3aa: CASGRAARGILSNQPQHF; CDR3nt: TGTGCTAGTGGTAGAGCGGCCAGGGGGATCCTTAGCAATCAGCCCCAGCATTTT
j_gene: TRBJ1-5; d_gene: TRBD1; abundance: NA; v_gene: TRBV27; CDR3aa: CASSLGGRGPLAQHF; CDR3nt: TGTGCCAGCAGTTTAGGGGGCAGGGGGCCATTAGCCCAGCATTTT
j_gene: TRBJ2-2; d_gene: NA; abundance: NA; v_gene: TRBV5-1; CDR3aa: CASSLDSGELFF; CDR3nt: TGCGCCAGCAGCTTGGACAGTGGGGAGCTGTTTTTT
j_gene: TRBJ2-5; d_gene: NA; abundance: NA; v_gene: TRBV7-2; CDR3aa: CASSPPGTQETQYF; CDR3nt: TGTGCCAGCAGCCCCCCCGGGACCCAAGAGACCCAGTACTTC
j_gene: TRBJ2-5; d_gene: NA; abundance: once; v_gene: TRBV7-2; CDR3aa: CASSLASAQETQYF; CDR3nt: TGTGCCAGCAGCTTAGCTAGCGCCCAAGAGACCCAGTACTTC
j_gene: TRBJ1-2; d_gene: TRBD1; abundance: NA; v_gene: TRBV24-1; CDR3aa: CATSIRQGDGYTF; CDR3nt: TGTGCCACCAGTATACGACAGGGGGATGGCTACACCTTC
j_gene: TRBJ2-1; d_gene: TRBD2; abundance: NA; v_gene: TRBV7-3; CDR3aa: CASSVAGGFTEQFF; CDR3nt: TGTGCCAGCAGCGTGGCGGGGGGGTTTACGGAGCAGTTCTTC
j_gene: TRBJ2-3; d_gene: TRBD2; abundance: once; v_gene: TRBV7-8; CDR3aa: CASSLGTAGDTDTQYF; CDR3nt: TGTGCCAGCAGCTTAGGAACAGCGGGGGACACAGATACGCAGTATTTT
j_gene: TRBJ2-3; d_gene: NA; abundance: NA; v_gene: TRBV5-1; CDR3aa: CASSLEVAGTDTQYF; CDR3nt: TGCGCCAGCAGCTTGGAGGTGGCTGGTACAGATACGCAGTATTTT
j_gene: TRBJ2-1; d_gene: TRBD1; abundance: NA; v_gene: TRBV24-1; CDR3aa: CATSDLGGAGNEQFF; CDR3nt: TGTGCCACCAGTGACCTAGGGGGCGCGGGCAATGAGCAGTTCTTC
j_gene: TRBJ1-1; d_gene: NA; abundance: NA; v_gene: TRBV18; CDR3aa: CASSRAPLEGAFF; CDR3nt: TGTGCCAGCTCCCGGGCCCCCCTCGAGGGGGCTTTCTTT
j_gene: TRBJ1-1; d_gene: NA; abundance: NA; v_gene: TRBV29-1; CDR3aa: CSAVIIMNTEAFF; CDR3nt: TGCAGCGCGGTGATTATTATGAACACTGAAGCTTTCTTT
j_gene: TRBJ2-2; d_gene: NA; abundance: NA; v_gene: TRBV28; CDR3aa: CASKDRMNTGELFF; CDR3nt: TGTGCCAGCAAAGATAGAATGAACACCGGGGAGCTGTTTTTT
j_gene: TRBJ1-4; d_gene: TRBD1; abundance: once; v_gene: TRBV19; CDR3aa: CATSRDRHEKLFF; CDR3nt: TGTGCCACCAGCCGGGACAGGCATGAAAAACTGTTTTTT
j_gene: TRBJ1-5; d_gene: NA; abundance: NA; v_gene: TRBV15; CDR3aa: CATSRDVGPQHF; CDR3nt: TGTGCCACCAGCAGAGATGTGGGGCCCCAGCATTTT
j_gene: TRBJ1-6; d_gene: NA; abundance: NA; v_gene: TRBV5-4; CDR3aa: CASRDNYNSPLHF; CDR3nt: TGTGCCAGCAGGGACAACTATAATTCACCCCTCCACTTT
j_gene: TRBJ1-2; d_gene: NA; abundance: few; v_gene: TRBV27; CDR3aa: CASSRTGAGAYGYTF; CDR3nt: TGTGCCAGCAGTCGAACAGGCGCGGGTGCCTATGGCTACACCTTC
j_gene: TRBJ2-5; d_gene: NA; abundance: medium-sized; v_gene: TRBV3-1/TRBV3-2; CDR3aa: CASSPGTSTQYF; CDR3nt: TGTGCCAGCAGCCCTGGCACGAGTACCCAGTACTTC
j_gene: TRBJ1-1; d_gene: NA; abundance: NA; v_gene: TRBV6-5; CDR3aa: CASSTSQGLEAFF; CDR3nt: TGTGCCAGCAGTACGAGCCAGGGTTTGGAAGCTTTCTTT
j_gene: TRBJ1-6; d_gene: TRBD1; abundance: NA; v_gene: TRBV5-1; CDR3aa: CASGRQGGSPLHF; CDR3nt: TGCGCCAGCGGCCGACAGGGAGGGTCACCCCTCCACTTT
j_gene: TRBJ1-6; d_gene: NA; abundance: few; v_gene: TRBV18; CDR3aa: CASSLDRDSPLHF; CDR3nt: TGTGCCAGCTCGCTGGACAGAGATTCACCCCTCCACTTT
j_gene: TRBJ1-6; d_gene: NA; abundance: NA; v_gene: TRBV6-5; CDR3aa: CASGVSDRESPLHF; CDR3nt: TGTGCCAGCGGCGTGTCAGATAGAGAGTCACCCCTCCACTTT
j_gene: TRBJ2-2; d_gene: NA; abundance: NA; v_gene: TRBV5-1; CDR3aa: CASSLALFTGELFF; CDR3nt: TGCGCCAGCAGCTTGGCCCTATTCACCGGGGAGCTGTTTTTT
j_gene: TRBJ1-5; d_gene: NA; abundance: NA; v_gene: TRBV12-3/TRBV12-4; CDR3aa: CASSPGQGQPQHF; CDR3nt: TGTGCCAGCAGTCCGGGACAAGGACAGCCCCAGCATTTT
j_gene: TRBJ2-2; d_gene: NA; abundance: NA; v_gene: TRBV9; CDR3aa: CASSVIPLEFPNTGELFF; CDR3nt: TGTGCCAGCAGCGTAATCCCGTTGGAATTTCCGAACACCGGGGAGCTGTTTTTT
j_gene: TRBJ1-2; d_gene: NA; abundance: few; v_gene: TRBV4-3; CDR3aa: CASSQASSGSYGYTF; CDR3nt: TGCGCCAGCAGCCAAGCTAGCTCAGGGAGCTATGGCTACACCTTC
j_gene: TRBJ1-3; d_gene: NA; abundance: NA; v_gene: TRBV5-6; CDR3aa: CASSFILSSGNTIYF; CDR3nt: TGTGCCAGCAGTTTTATCCTGAGCTCTGGAAACACCATATATTTT
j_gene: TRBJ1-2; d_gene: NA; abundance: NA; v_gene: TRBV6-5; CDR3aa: CASNPGGGGYYGYTF; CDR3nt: TGTGCCAGTAATCCTGGGGGAGGGGGATACTATGGCTACACCTTC
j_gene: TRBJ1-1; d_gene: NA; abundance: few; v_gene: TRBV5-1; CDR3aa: CASSLSGLEAFF; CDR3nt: TGCGCCAGCAGCTTATCCGGACTCGAAGCTTTCTTT
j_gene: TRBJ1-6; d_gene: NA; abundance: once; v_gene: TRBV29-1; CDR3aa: CSPYGSYNSPLHF; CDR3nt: TGCAGCCCATACGGCTCCTATAATTCACCCCTCCACTTT
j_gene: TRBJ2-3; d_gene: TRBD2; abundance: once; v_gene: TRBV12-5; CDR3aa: CASGLTSGHLSTDTQYF; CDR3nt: TGTGCTAGTGGTTTGACTAGCGGGCACCTAAGCACAGATACGCAGTATTTT
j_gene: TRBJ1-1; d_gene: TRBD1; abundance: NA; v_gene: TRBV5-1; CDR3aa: CASAARTGSMNTEAFF; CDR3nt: TGCGCCAGCGCAGCCAGGACAGGGTCTATGAACACTGAAGCTTTCTTT
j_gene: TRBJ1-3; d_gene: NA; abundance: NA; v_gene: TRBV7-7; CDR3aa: CASSSGAPSSGNTIYF; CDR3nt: TGTGCCAGCAGTTCGGGGGCGCCGAGCTCTGGAAACACCATATATTTT
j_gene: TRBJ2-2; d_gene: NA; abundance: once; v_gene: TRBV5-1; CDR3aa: CASSLRTRHQPGELFF; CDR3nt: TGCGCCAGCAGCTTAAGGACCCGGCATCAACCCGGGGAGCTGTTTTTT
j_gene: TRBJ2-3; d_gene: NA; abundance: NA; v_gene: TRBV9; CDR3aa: CASSVEGRTDTQYF; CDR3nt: TGTGCCAGCAGCGTAGAAGGGAGGACAGATACGCAGTATTTT
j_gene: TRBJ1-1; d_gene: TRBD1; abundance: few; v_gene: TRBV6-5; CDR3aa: CASSYAQGVTEAFF; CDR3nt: TGTGCCAGCAGTTACGCGCAGGGGGTGACTGAAGCTTTCTTT
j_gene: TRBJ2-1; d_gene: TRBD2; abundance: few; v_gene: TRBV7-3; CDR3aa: CASSLAGVGDEQFF; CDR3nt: TGTGCCAGCAGCTTAGCGGGGGTTGGCGATGAGCAGTTCTTC
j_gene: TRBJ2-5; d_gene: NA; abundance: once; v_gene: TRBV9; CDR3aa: CASSVDSQETQYF; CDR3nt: TGTGCCAGCAGCGTCGACAGCCAAGAGACCCAGTACTTC